A selection of T cell receptor beta chains follows, all from one sample in a study of shared T cell receptors in the human thymus. Some clones are missing from TCRdb's copy, which holds only in-frame ones; the method was immunoSEQ multiplex PCR. The data contain just under 550,000 clones, 75% to 85% of them seen just once; the ten biggest clones take up around 0.012%. The data also belong to a second study, concerning human thymus T cells.

The sample taken for sequencing was thymocytes. The receptors here all came from a boy under two years old with a congenital heart defect. The CDR3 runs from the conserved cysteine through the conserved F or W. Each record gives: D gene, V gene, clone size, J gene, CDR3 protein, CDR3 DNA. D genes are given only for firm matches. Part of the rows lack a size; the others show once, few, many or a class for expanded clones.

TRBD2	TRBV4-3	-	TRBJ2-1	CASSQDIGLAGGSVNNEQFF	TGCGCCAGCAGCCAAGATATCGGACTAGCGGGAGGATCGGTGAACAATGAGCAGTTCTTC
TRBD2	TRBV5-5	-	TRBJ2-3	CASQGRGGSSDTQYF	TGTGCCAGTCAGGGACGTGGCGGGAGTAGTGATACGCAGTATTTT
-	TRBV28	-	TRBJ2-7	CASSPLPQASSYEQYF	TGTGCCAGCAGTCCCCTTCCACAGGCTAGCTCCTACGAGCAGTACTTC
-	TRBV28	few	TRBJ1-3	CASSPISRGPSGNTIYF	TGTGCCAGCAGCCCCATCAGTCGCGGGCCCTCTGGAAACACCATATATTTT
-	TRBV4-3	few	TRBJ2-1	CASSRRGNEQFF	TGCGCCAGCAGCCGCCGGGGGAATGAGCAGTTCTTC
-	TRBV6-4	-	TRBJ2-1	CASSDRRQNEQFF	TGTGCCAGCAGTGACCGGCGACAGAATGAGCAGTTCTTC
TRBD2	TRBV28	-	TRBJ2-1	CASSPPLPAGEVSYNEQFF	TGTGCCAGCAGTCCACCCCTCCCAGCGGGAGAGGTCTCCTACAATGAGCAGTTCTTC
-	TRBV28	-	TRBJ2-7	CASTSPYEQYF	TGTGCCAGCACGAGTCCCTACGAGCAGTACTTC
-	TRBV1	-	TRBJ1-5	CTSSLKNLGQPNQPQHF	TGCACCAGCAGCCTGAAAAACCTGGGGCAGCCCAATCAGCCCCAGCATTTT
TRBD2	TRBV27	-	TRBJ2-5	CASSTSGQETQYF	TGTGCCAGCAGTACTAGCGGCCAAGAGACCCAGTACTTC
TRBD2	TRBV19	-	TRBJ2-2	CASSIPTSGTHTGELFF	TGTGCCAGTAGTATCCCGACTAGCGGGACTCACACCGGGGAGCTGTTTTTT
-	TRBV10-3	-	TRBJ2-1	CAISELEEAPISYNEQFF	TGTGCCATCAGTGAGCTGGAGGAGGCCCCAATCTCCTACAATGAGCAGTTCTTC
TRBD1	TRBV5-4	-	TRBJ2-5	CASSQTDRESRETQYF	TGTGCCAGCAGCCAGACCGACAGGGAAAGCAGGGAGACCCAGTACTTC
-	TRBV25-1	few	TRBJ1-4	CASSAYREQGEKLFF	TGTGCCAGCAGTGCCTACAGGGAACAAGGTGAAAAACTGTTTTTT
-	TRBV19	-	TRBJ1-5	CASSIGGPGGPQHF	TGTGCCAGTAGTATAGGGGGGCCGGGGGGGCCCCAGCATTTT
TRBD2	TRBV28	once	TRBJ2-7	CASSLWEGPSYEQYF	TGTGCCAGCAGTTTGTGGGAGGGCCCCTCCTACGAGCAGTACTTC
-	TRBV4-3	-	TRBJ2-1	CASSQGACNEQFF	TGCGCCAGCAGCCAAGGAGCCTGCAATGAGCAGTTCTTC
TRBD1	TRBV19	few	TRBJ1-3	CASRGQQSSGNTIYF	TGTGCCAGCAGGGGGCAGCAGAGCTCTGGAAACACCATATATTTT
-	TRBV4-1	-	TRBJ1-4	CASSHRVLAEKLFF	TGCGCCAGCAGCCACCGAGTCCTAGCGGAAAAACTGTTTTTT
TRBD2	TRBV19	-	TRBJ2-1	CASRREGPANEQFF	TGTGCCAGTAGGCGGGAGGGCCCGGCCAATGAGCAGTTCTTC
TRBD1	TRBV7-9	-	TRBJ2-2	CASSRDRDTGELFF	TGTGCCAGCAGCCGGGACAGGGATACCGGGGAGCTGTTTTTT
-	TRBV19	-	TRBJ2-6	CASSMGATNVLTF	TGTGCCAGTAGTATGGGGGCGACAAACGTCCTGACTTTC
-	TRBV5-6	-	TRBJ2-2	CASSLADSANTGELFF	TGTGCCAGCAGCTTGGCGGACAGTGCGAACACCGGGGAGCTGTTTTTT
-	TRBV6-6	few	TRBJ2-7	CASSYSGSGFSYEQYF	TGTGCCAGCAGTTACTCGGGTAGCGGATTTTCCTACGAGCAGTACTTC
TRBD1	TRBV7-9	-	TRBJ1-2	CASSAGTGPVYGYTF	TGTGCCAGCAGCGCTGGGACAGGACCCGTCTATGGCTACACCTTC
-	TRBV5-4	-	TRBJ1-1	CATQGGTEAFF	TGTGCCACCCAGGGAGGAACTGAAGCTTTCTTT
TRBD1	TRBV7-2	-	TRBJ1-2	CASSFQGGYGYTF	TGTGCCAGCAGCTTTCAGGGGGGCTATGGCTACACCTTC
TRBD2	TRBV29-1	-	TRBJ2-1	CSVEVGVPTSGTSSYNEQFF	TGCAGCGTTGAGGTTGGGGTCCCGACTAGCGGGACGAGCTCCTACAATGAGCAGTTCTTC
-	TRBV15	-	TRBJ2-3	CATSRVLASTDTQYF	TGTGCCACCAGCAGAGTCCTAGCGAGCACAGATACGCAGTATTTT
-	TRBV4-1	-	TRBJ2-3	CASSRFPGGKKRDTQYF	TGCGCCAGCAGCCGATTCCCAGGCGGGAAGAAGAGGGATACGCAGTATTTT
-	TRBV28	-	TRBJ1-2	CASSRQVDGYTF	TGTGCCAGCAGTCGACAGGTGGATGGCTACACCTTC
TRBD2	TRBV25-1	few	TRBJ2-7	CASSDRERGSGTYEQYF	TGTGCCAGCAGTGACCGGGAACGCGGGAGTGGAACCTACGAGCAGTACTTC
-	TRBV7-6	-	TRBJ2-2	CASSARVTGELFF	TGTGCCAGCAGCGCCAGGGTCACCGGGGAGCTGTTTTTT
TRBD1	TRBV7-9	-	TRBJ2-6	CASSCQDRVNSGANVLTF	TGTGCCAGCAGCTGCCAGGACAGGGTTAACTCTGGGGCCAACGTCCTGACTTTC
-	TRBV30	-	TRBJ2-1	CAWSNLRGSYNEQFF	TGTGCCTGGAGTAACCTCCGAGGGAGCTACAATGAGCAGTTCTTC
-	TRBV19	once	TRBJ1-5	CASSIGKGDQHF	TGTGCCAGTAGTATAGGTAAAGGGGACCAGCATTTT
TRBD2	TRBV7-8	-	TRBJ2-2	CASSLLPGLAVLGELFF	TGTGCCAGCAGCTTACTTCCCGGACTAGCGGTATTAGGGGAGCTGTTTTTT
TRBD2	TRBV27	few	TRBJ2-7	CASSLGSGSHYEQYF	TGTGCCAGCAGTTTAGGTAGCGGGAGTCACTACGAGCAGTACTTC
-	TRBV29-1	-	TRBJ2-5	CSVVVRESETQYF	TGCAGCGTTGTGGTTCGGGAAAGCGAGACCCAGTACTTC
TRBD2	TRBV30	-	TRBJ2-7	CAWKVGSAGLSYEQYF	TGTGCCTGGAAGGTAGGCTCAGCGGGGCTCTCCTACGAGCAGTACTTC
TRBD1	TRBV27	-	TRBJ2-7	CASSLSKTPGTGYREQYF	TGTGCCAGCAGTTTATCAAAAACTCCCGGGACAGGGTATCGCGAGCAGTACTTC
-	TRBV4-3	-	TRBJ1-3	CASSQAGKEGYISGNTIYF	TGCGCCAGCAGCCAAGCAGGGAAAGAAGGTTATATCTCTGGAAACACCATATATTTT
TRBD1	TRBV27	-	TRBJ2-7	CASSLSRDRYHEQYF	TGTGCCAGCAGTTTATCACGGGACAGGTACCACGAGCAGTACTTC
TRBD1	TRBV6-5	-	TRBJ2-7	CASSWGQGLYEQYF	TGTGCCAGCAGTTGGGGACAGGGACTCTACGAGCAGTACTTC
TRBD2	TRBV5-8	few	TRBJ2-1	CARLPPGTSGTHREQFF	TGTGCCAGACTCCCGCCCGGGACTAGCGGGACCCACAGGGAGCAGTTCTTC
-	TRBV4-3	-	TRBJ2-1	CASSQDGVRGAYNEQFF	TGCGCCAGCAGCCAAGATGGGGTCAGGGGGGCATACAATGAGCAGTTCTTC
TRBD2	TRBV4-2	-	TRBJ2-1	CASSQYLGTRGGNEQFF	TGTGCCAGCAGCCAGTATCTCGGGACTAGGGGGGGCAATGAGCAGTTCTTC
TRBD1	TRBV6-5	-	TRBJ1-2	CASMKGQGYTF	TGTGCCAGCATGAAGGGACAGGGCTACACCTTC
TRBD1	TRBV4-3	few	TRBJ1-2	CASSQEPDRGGYTF	TGCGCCAGCAGCCAAGAGCCGGACAGGGGTGGCTACACCTTC
TRBD2	TRBV4-1	-	TRBJ2-1	CASSQDPTSGRYEQFF	TGCGCCAGCAGCCAAGATCCGACTAGCGGGAGATATGAGCAGTTCTTC
-	TRBV28	-	TRBJ1-2	CASFGDSFYGYTF	TGTGCCAGTTTCGGGGACTCCTTCTATGGCTACACCTTC
-	TRBV4-3	-	TRBJ2-5	CASSQDGGTQRETQYF	TGCGCCAGCAGCCAAGATGGAGGGACCCAACGGGAGACCCAGTACTTC
-	TRBV14	few	TRBJ1-5	CASSAGNQPQHF	TGTGCCAGCAGCGCAGGGAATCAGCCCCAGCATTTT
TRBD1	TRBV30	once	TRBJ1-2	CAWSFRPDRVGYGYTF	TGTGCCTGGAGCTTCCGACCCGACAGGGTGGGGTATGGCTACACCTTC
-	TRBV5-4	-	TRBJ1-1	CASSQGGTEAFF	TGTGCCAGCAGCCAAGGCGGGACTGAAGCTTTCTTT
-	TRBV21-1	-	TRBJ2-1	CASSKVGPGTSAYNEQFF	-
-	TRBV11-1	-	TRBJ1-1	CASSSPRVGLPEAFF	TGTGCCAGCAGCTCTCCCAGGGTGGGCCTACCTGAAGCTTTCTTT
-	TRBV21-1	-	TRBJ2-2	CASSKVPGAGGNRELFF	TGTGCCAGCAGCAAAGTTCCAGGCGCGGGTGGTAACCGGGAGCTGTTTTTT